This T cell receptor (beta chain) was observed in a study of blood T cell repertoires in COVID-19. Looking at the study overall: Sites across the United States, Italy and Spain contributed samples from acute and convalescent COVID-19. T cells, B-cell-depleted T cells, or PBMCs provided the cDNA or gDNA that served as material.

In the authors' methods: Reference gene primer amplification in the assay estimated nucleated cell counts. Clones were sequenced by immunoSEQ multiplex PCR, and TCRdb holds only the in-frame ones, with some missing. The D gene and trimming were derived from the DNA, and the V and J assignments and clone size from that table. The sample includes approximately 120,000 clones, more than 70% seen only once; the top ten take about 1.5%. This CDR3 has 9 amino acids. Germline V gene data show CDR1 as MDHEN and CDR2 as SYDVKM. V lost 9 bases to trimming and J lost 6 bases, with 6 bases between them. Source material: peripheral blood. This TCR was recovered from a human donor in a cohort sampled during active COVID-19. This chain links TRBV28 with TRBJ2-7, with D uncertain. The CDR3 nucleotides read TGTGCCAGTCGAGGCGAGCAGTACTTC. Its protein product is CASRGEQYF. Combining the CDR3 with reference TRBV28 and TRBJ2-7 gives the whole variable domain DVKVTQSSRYLVKRTGEKVFLECVQDMDHENMFWYRQDPGLGLRLIYFSYDVKMKEKGDIPEGYSVSREKKERFSLILESASTNQTSMYLCASRGEQYFGPGTRLTVT.